This record concerns one T cell receptor beta chain sequence. Its cognate antigen is unknown. Profiled with immunoSEQ multiplex PCR; TCRdb holds only in-frame clones, not every one. The table shows approximately 150,000 clones, with about 87% occurring only once. The data originate from a study of T cell responses to AZD1222 COVID-19 vaccine. In the study overall: Second-dose timings of about 4 or about 12 weeks were pooled.

Study observations and caveats: Two AZD1222 doses significantly raised spike-specific TCR breadth and depth over controls. Among AZD1222 vaccinees, only 5 to 7 were seropositive at baseline. White British donors predominated, females outnumbered males, and clonal diversity was possibly underestimated.

With 2 bases removed from V and 8 bases from J, the gap between germline ends came to 18 bases. The germline gives CDR1 MNHEY, CDR2 SVGEGT. The CDR3 extends over 15 amino acids. This chain connects TRBV6-2 or TRBV6-3 to TRBJ1-1, with D tentatively TRBD1 (5 bases). This TCR was sampled from an adult in good health. The sample consisted of peripheral blood, taken on day 0 of AZD1222 vaccination. The CDR3 DNA follows: TGTGCCAGCAGTTACGTAGGACGGGAAAGGGGCGAAGCTTTCTTT. It is translated as CASSYVGRERGEAFF.